This T cell receptor beta chain was captured by sequencing in a study of cytomegalovirus exposure and HLA in healthy donors. As for the study in general: Earlier work reported roughly 120 million unique TCR beta sequences from some 180 million T cells. Study-wide results and caveats: Previously analyzed data showed that most TCR beta V segments were productive at a frequency of about 90% or about 30%. A later analysis, which compared TCR beta chains of equal frequency, found the HLA-associated ones more clonally expanded.

As to this clone: Antigen unknown. The sample contains more than one DNA sequence encoding this CDR3.

This CDR3 has 14 amino acids. CDR1 and CDR2 (germline): MNHEY, SVGAGI. The J segment lost 8 bases and the V segment lost 4 bases, leaving 1 base of the junction unmatched. Both 60 Vbeta primers and 13 Jbeta primers went into the PCR. Measured with immunoSEQ multiplex PCR; TCRdb has only the in-frame clones, and not every one. The repertoire holds 100,000 to 150,000 clones, with 80% to 90% as singletons. This sequence was found in a middle-aged man in good health and CMV-seronegative. The sample consisted of PBMCs. V usage is TRBV6-5 and J usage is TRBJ1-6; 11 bases align to TRBD1. The CDR3 protein is CASSSDRGHSPLHF. CDR3 coding DNA: TGTGCCAGCAGTTCGGACAGGGGGCATTCACCCCTCCACTTT.